This T cell receptor (beta chain) was sequenced for a study of T cell repertoires in cytomegalovirus infection. Study-wide context: Both a matching HLA type and CMV infection were indicated by public TCR beta signatures.

TCRdb re-called the reads through MiXCR, storing one row per CDR3 protein. The data hold 250,000 to 300,000 distinct CDR3 sequences, with roughly an eighth observed a single time. This clonotype was seen at least ten times. The target antigen is unknown. Study observations and caveats: Summed frequency of shared TCR beta families picked out CMV carriers who also had the relevant HLA. Within the response measured ex vivo, HLA-C-restricted CMV-specific TCR beta clonotypes were dominant.

V lost 1 base to trimming and J lost 10 bases, with 16 bases between them. Germline V gene data show CDR1 as SGHVS and CDR2 as FQNEAQ. CDR3 length: 14 residues. The chain couples TRBV7-8 to TRBJ1-1; D remains unclear. The sample was PBMCs. The clonotype was recovered from a human donor in good health (CMV status not recorded). Some clones in this sample may be carry-over from other donors' samples. CDR3 coding DNA: TGTGCCAGCAGCTTAGAGAGGGAAATTGGCGCAGCTTTCTTT. Protein product: CASSLEREIGAAFF.